This T cell receptor (beta chain) was identified during a study of blood T cells in healthy people across ages. The study's findings and limits: Observed TCR beta diversity per million T cells went down as age went up. This fall followed a roughly linear course with age. With naive T cell percentage, TCR beta diversity showed a strong correlation.

In the case of this clonotype: Antigen: not known.

Donors were healthy Caucasian individuals from Russia aged roughly 6 to 90. Using a J-beta primer mix together with a sample-barcoded 5' primer, a second PCR was run for roughly 7 to 12 cycles. Researchers report that a template-switch adaptor with 12 random nucleotides tagged each cDNA molecule. Using its own MiXCR run on the 5' RACE reads, TCRdb lists one record per CDR3 protein. Among around 1,500,000 distinct CDR3 sequences listed, around 42% were seen once. This TCR derives from a woman between 18 and 30 years old in good health. Sequenced: blood.

CDR3 loop: CATSSEGTGGGEKLFF. The CDR3 coding sequence is TGTGCCACCAGCTCGGAGGGTACAGGGGGGGGTGAAAAACTGTTTTTT. The chain combines TRBV15 with TRBJ1-4; 8 nucleotides line up with TRBD1. Germline loops: CDR1 LNHNV, CDR2 YYDKDF (reference sequence). The V gene end was trimmed by 5 bases and the J gene end by 7 bases; junction bases not matched to a gene: 12. The CDR3 runs 16 residues.